Sequencing of this TCR beta chain was carried out in a study of shared clonotypes between healthy human individuals. General study findings and limits: The small donor group covered limited genetic and exposure diversity.

TCRdb's copy holds only in-frame clones and misses some; the assay was immunoSEQ multiplex PCR. Of about 1,500,000 clones listed, roughly 95% are singletons. Donors had no recently reported acute infections or vaccinations and were HIV-negative. As to this clone: Its antigen remains unidentified.

V was shortened by 0 bases and J by 4 bases, with 12 bases between the two germline ends. The CDR3 totals 15 residues. Germline CDR1 reads LNHNV; CDR2 reads YYDKDF (reference sequence). This sequence originates from a man aged 25-45 years in good health. What was sequenced was naive CD4+ T cells sorted from blood. Subset given: CD45RA+ positively selected. This sequence joins TRBV15 and TRBJ1-2; TRBD1 might be the D (5 bases). The CDR3 region is CATSREGGTIYGYTF. The CDR3 nucleotides are TGTGCCACCAGCAGAGAGGGGGGGACGATCTATGGCTACACCTTC.